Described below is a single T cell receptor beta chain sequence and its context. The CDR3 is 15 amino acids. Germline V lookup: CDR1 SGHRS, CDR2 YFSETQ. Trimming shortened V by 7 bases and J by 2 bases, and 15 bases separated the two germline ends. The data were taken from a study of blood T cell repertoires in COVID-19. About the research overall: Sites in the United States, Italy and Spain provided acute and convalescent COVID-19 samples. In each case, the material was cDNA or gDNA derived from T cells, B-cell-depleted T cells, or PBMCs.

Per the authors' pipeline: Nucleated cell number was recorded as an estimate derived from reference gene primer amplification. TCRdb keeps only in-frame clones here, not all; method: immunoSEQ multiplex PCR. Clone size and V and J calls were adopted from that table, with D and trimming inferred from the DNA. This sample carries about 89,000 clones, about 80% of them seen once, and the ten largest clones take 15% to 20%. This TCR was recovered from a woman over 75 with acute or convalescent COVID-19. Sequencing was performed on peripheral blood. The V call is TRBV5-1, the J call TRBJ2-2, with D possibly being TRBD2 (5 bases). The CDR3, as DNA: TGCGCCAGCCAACCGGGAAGGGTAAACACCGGGGAGCTGTTTTTT. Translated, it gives CASQPGRVNTGELFF.